The 5 T cell receptor beta chains in this list originate from one sample, sequenced in a study of tumor and adjacent non-tumor tissue in lung cancer. This sample's RNA came from whole unsorted tissue. A modified ARM-PCR protocol with three rounds of nested PCR amplified TCRbeta. TCRdb re-called the multiplex PCR reads with MiXCR, one entry per CDR3 protein. The sample carries approximately 100,000 distinct CDR3 sequences, about 75% recorded once. Sequencing used lung tumor tissue. These receptors were obtained from a woman between 55 and 75 years old with non-small cell lung cancer.

Comments on this clonotype: A read error may be the cause here, since a much bigger clone is one base away. V usage is TRBV20-1 and J usage is TRBJ2-5; D is unclear. Germline V gene lookup returns CDR1 DFQATT and CDR2 SNEGSKA (reference sequence). The CDR3 is made up of 12 amino acids. CDR3 nucleotides: TGCAGTGCTAGCGGATACCAAGAGATCCAGTACTTC. This codes for CSASGYQEIQYF.

As regards this clonotype: An end of the junction differs from the germline gene, which may be a read error. The genes are TRBV12-3 or TRBV12-4 and TRBJ2-1, with D perhaps matching TRBD1 (5 bases). The CDR3 runs 14 residues. The CDR3 sequence: CASSLGQWGDEQIF. CDR3 sequence (DNA): TGTGCCAGCAGTTTAGGACAGTGGGGCGATGAGCAGATCTTC.

This clonotype has only a few counts. Compared with germline, one end of the junction differs, possibly owing to a read error. The chain employs TRBV20-1 and TRBJ1-5; D ambiguous. The CDR3 is 12 residues long. CDR1 DFQATT and CDR2 SNEGSKA come from the germline V gene (reference sequence). CDR3 loop: CSASYGNKPQHF. CDR3 sequence (DNA): TGCAGTGCTAGTTACGGCAATAAGCCCCAGCATTTT.

The genes are TRBV7-9 and TRBJ1-1; 7 bases map to TRBD1. Germline-derived CDR1 and CDR2 are SEHNR and FQNEAQ (reference sequence). The ends lost 8 bases at V and 5 bases at J; junction bases unmatched: 11. This CDR3 has 14 amino acids. The CDR3 sequence is CASFPDRAVTEAFF. As DNA, the CDR3 is TGTGCCAGCTTCCCCGACAGGGCGGTAACTGAAGCTTTCTTT.

Remarks on this clonotype: One base away lies a much larger clone, so this may be a sequencing read error. V gene TRBV6-2 or TRBV6-3 combines with J gene TRBJ2-7; a possible D gene is TRBD2 (5 bases). There are 11 residues in the CDR3. CDR1 and CDR2 from the germline V gene are MNHEY and SVGEGT. CDR3 loop: CVSGYTYEQYF. CDR3 DNA sequence: TGTGTCAGCGGCTATACCTACGAGCAGTACTTC.